Listed here is a single T cell receptor (beta chain). What it binds is unknown. The sample belongs to a study of beta chain features in type 1 diabetes. Study-level findings and limits: Cells carrying high TCR expression could end up over-represented when cDNA is sequenced. A closer apparent resemblance between naive, central memory and Treg TCRB repertoires was seen in patients than in healthy donors.

Sequencing targeted expressed TCRB transcripts, as all isolated RNA had been reverse transcribed. Only in-frame clones appear in the TCRdb table, and some are missing; sequencing was by immunoSEQ multiplex PCR. The sample lists approximately 380,000 clones, over 12% occurring once. Between the trimmed V and J ends, which lost 5 bases and 5 bases, there was a span of 12 bases. Germline V gene lookup returns CDR1 LNHDA and CDR2 SQIVND (reference sequence). This CDR3 comprises 13 residues. Material: naive CD4+ T cells from blood. The sequence came from a woman younger than 30 in good health. This chain uses TRBV19 with TRBJ2-5, with D unclear. Here the CDR3 reads CASSPPEIETQYF. The CDR3 DNA reads as TGTGCCAGTAGTCCCCCGGAGATTGAGACCCAGTACTTC.